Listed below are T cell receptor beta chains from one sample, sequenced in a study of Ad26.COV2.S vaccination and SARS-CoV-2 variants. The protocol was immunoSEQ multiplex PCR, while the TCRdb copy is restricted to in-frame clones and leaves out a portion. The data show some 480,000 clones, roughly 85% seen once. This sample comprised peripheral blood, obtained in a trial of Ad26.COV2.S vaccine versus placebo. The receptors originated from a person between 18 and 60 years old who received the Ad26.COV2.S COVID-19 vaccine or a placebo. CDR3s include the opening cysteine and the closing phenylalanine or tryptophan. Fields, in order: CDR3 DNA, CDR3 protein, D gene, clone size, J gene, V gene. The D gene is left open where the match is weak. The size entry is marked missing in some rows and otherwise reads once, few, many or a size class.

DNA: TGTGCCTGGAGTGCTCTTGGCGGGGGCGGCTACACCTTC
CDR3: CAWSALGGGGYTF
D: -
size: once
J: TRBJ1-2
V: TRBV30

DNA: TGTGCCAGCACCCCACGTGGTAGGGACTCCTACGAGCAGTACTTC
CDR3: CASTPRGRDSYEQYF
D: -
size: -
J: TRBJ2-7
V: TRBV28

DNA: TGTGCCAGCAGTTCGGGACAGGGGGTAAATTCACCCCTCCACTTT
CDR3: CASSSGQGVNSPLHF
D: TRBD1
size: -
J: TRBJ1-6
V: TRBV28

DNA: TGTGCCAGCAGTGCCTTGGGCCTCATGAACACTGAAGCTTTCTTT
CDR3: CASSALGLMNTEAFF
D: -
size: once
J: TRBJ1-1
V: TRBV28

DNA: TGTGCCAGCAGCGTACTTGCTAGCGGGGGTCGGGAGCTGTTTTTT
CDR3: CASSVLASGGRELFF
D: TRBD2
size: few
J: TRBJ2-2
V: TRBV9

DNA: TGTGCCAGCAGCACCGAGAGGGGCTATGGCTACACCTTC
CDR3: CASSTERGYGYTF
D: -
size: -
J: TRBJ1-2
V: TRBV6-2/TRBV6-3

DNA: TGTGCCAGCAGGGAAGGACGGCCGAACACTGAAGCTTTCTTT
CDR3: CASREGRPNTEAFF
D: -
size: -
J: TRBJ1-1
V: TRBV28

DNA: TGTGCCAGTAGGGTCAGGGGATTCACAGATACGCAGTATTTT
CDR3: CASRVRGFTDTQYF
D: -
size: once
J: TRBJ2-3
V: TRBV19

DNA: TGTGCCAGCGGTGTCTTGGGGACATCGTACGAGCAGTACTTC
CDR3: CASGVLGTSYEQYF
D: -
size: -
J: TRBJ2-7
V: TRBV28

DNA: TGCGCCAGCAGCTTGGCCGTAGGGGCCGGAAACACCATATATTTT
CDR3: CASSLAVGAGNTIYF
D: -
size: -
J: TRBJ1-3
V: TRBV5-1

DNA: TGTGCCAGCAGACTAGCGGGAGGGATGAACACCGGGGAGCTGTTTTTT
CDR3: CASRLAGGMNTGELFF
D: TRBD2
size: -
J: TRBJ2-2
V: TRBV3-1/TRBV3-2

DNA: TGTGCCAGCAGCGTAGAGGGGGGGTTGGATACGCAGTATTTT
CDR3: CASSVEGGLDTQYF
D: -
size: -
J: TRBJ2-3
V: TRBV9

DNA: TGTGCCAGCCAGACTAGCGGGAGGGGGGCCTGGGAGCAGTTCTTC
CDR3: CASQTSGRGAWEQFF
D: TRBD2
size: -
J: TRBJ2-1
V: TRBV19

DNA: TGTGCCAGCAGCTTGGACACCTACGAGCAGTACTTC
CDR3: CASSLDTYEQYF
D: -
size: -
J: TRBJ2-7
V: TRBV5-6

DNA: TGTGCCACCCGAACCGGGACAGGGGCTGGCTACACCTTC
CDR3: CATRTGTGAGYTF
D: TRBD1
size: -
J: TRBJ1-2
V: TRBV12-3/TRBV12-4

DNA: TGTGCCAGCATTCCCCACGGACAGGGTTTCTACGAGCAGTACTTC
CDR3: CASIPHGQGFYEQYF
D: TRBD1
size: many
J: TRBJ2-7
V: TRBV28

DNA: TGTGCCAGCAGCCCCCTAGCGGGCCGCTCCTACGAGCAGTACTTC
CDR3: CASSPLAGRSYEQYF
D: TRBD2
size: -
J: TRBJ2-7
V: TRBV9

DNA: TGTGCCAGCAGCTACAATAGCGGGAGCTCCTACAATGAGCAGTTCTTC
CDR3: CASSYNSGSSYNEQFF
D: TRBD2
size: -
J: TRBJ2-1
V: TRBV7-8

DNA: TGTGCCAGCAGCCCAATGGGGCAGGGGTTCTCCTACGAGCAGTACTTC
CDR3: CASSPMGQGFSYEQYF
D: -
size: -
J: TRBJ2-7
V: TRBV11-2

DNA: TGTGCCAGCAGTCGAAAGGGACTAGCGGGAGCTACCTACGAGCAGTACTTC
CDR3: CASSRKGLAGATYEQYF
D: TRBD2
size: few
J: TRBJ2-7
V: TRBV28

DNA: TGTGCCAGCAGCTTGGAGGCGCCGTATGGCTACACCTTC
CDR3: CASSLEAPYGYTF
D: -
size: -
J: TRBJ1-2
V: TRBV5-8

DNA: TGCGCCAGCAGCTTGTCGACTAGCGGCGACAATGAGCAGTTCTTC
CDR3: CASSLSTSGDNEQFF
D: TRBD2
size: once
J: TRBJ2-1
V: TRBV5-1

DNA: TGTGCCAGCCAAGCGGGAGGGCCGAATAAAGCCCCCTACAATGAGCAGTTCTTC
CDR3: CASQAGGPNKAPYNEQFF
D: TRBD2
size: -
J: TRBJ2-1
V: TRBV27

DNA: TGTGCCAGCAGTTTATCGGCTAAGGTCCCTAACTATGGCTACACCTTC
CDR3: CASSLSAKVPNYGYTF
D: -
size: once
J: TRBJ1-2
V: TRBV27

DNA: TGTGCCAGTCGGACAGTTGGGGCCAACGTCCTGACTTTC
CDR3: CASRTVGANVLTF
D: -
size: once
J: TRBJ2-6
V: TRBV6-5

DNA: TGTGCCAGCAGCCCCAGGGAGGGCTACGAGCAGTACTTC
CDR3: CASSPREGYEQYF
D: TRBD2
size: many
J: TRBJ2-7
V: TRBV3-1/TRBV3-2

DNA: TGTGCCAGCAGCTTTGGGGGTCCTAATTCACCCCTCCACTTT
CDR3: CASSFGGPNSPLHF
D: -
size: once
J: TRBJ1-6
V: TRBV11-2

DNA: TGCAGCTCCTCCAGCGGGAAGGCGGGCAATGAGCAGTTCTTC
CDR3: CSSSSGKAGNEQFF
D: TRBD2
size: -
J: TRBJ2-1
V: TRBV29-1

DNA: TGTGCCAGCAGCTTAAGCGGGAGGGCCTTGGGGGAGACCCAGTACTTC
CDR3: CASSLSGRALGETQYF
D: TRBD2
size: once
J: TRBJ2-5
V: TRBV7-2

DNA: TGTGCCAGTAGTATGCTTGGGGTTGAGGGCCAGCCCCAGCATTTT
CDR3: CASSMLGVEGQPQHF
D: -
size: -
J: TRBJ1-5
V: TRBV19

DNA: TGTGCCAGCAGTGAGTCCCCTGGGGCCAACGTCCTGACTTTC
CDR3: CASSESPGANVLTF
D: -
size: -
J: TRBJ2-6
V: TRBV6-1

DNA: TGCGCCAGCAGCTCCAACCCCGGGGGAGGGGCAGCTAACTATGGCTACACCTTC
CDR3: CASSSNPGGGAANYGYTF
D: -
size: -
J: TRBJ1-2
V: TRBV4-3

DNA: TGTGCCACCGCCCGCCTTAATGAAAAACTGTTTTTT
CDR3: CATARLNEKLFF
D: -
size: -
J: TRBJ1-4
V: TRBV15

DNA: TGTGCCACTAAGATGGGTCTTAACTATGGCTACACCTTC
CDR3: CATKMGLNYGYTF
D: -
size: -
J: TRBJ1-2
V: TRBV24-1

DNA: TGTGCCTCAATCCCCCGGGACCTGGGGACTGAAGCTTTCTTT
CDR3: CASIPRDLGTEAFF
D: -
size: few
J: TRBJ1-1
V: TRBV19

DNA: TGTGCCAGCAGTAAAGCTAGGCAGGAGACCCAGTACTTC
CDR3: CASSKARQETQYF
D: -
size: -
J: TRBJ2-5
V: TRBV2

DNA: TGTGCCAGCAGACAGGTAACCGACTTGGGAGAGCAGTACTTC
CDR3: CASRQVTDLGEQYF
D: -
size: -
J: TRBJ2-7
V: TRBV6-6

DNA: TGTGCCAGCAGTGAATCGGGGTGGCAGGGCTCTGGAAACACCATATATTTT
CDR3: CASSESGWQGSGNTIYF
D: -
size: -
J: TRBJ1-3
V: TRBV6-1

DNA: TGCGCCAGCAGCCCGGAACAGGGGAACCACGAGCAGTACTTC
CDR3: CASSPEQGNHEQYF
D: TRBD1
size: -
J: TRBJ2-7
V: TRBV5-1

DNA: TGTGCCAGCACCCCGGACAGGGACGGCGGCTACACCTTC
CDR3: CASTPDRDGGYTF
D: TRBD1
size: -
J: TRBJ1-2
V: TRBV2

DNA: TGTGCCACCAGCGAAGAACGGGACGGTAGCAATCAGCCCCAGCATTTT
CDR3: CATSEERDGSNQPQHF
D: -
size: -
J: TRBJ1-5
V: TRBV15

DNA: TGTGCCAGCAGCTTATGGAGAACAGGGACCGGGGAGCTGTTTTTT
CDR3: CASSLWRTGTGELFF
D: -
size: -
J: TRBJ2-2
V: TRBV7-8

DNA: TGCAGTGCTAGTTACAGCACCGCAGGCTATGGCTACACCTTC
CDR3: CSASYSTAGYGYTF
D: -
size: -
J: TRBJ1-2
V: TRBV20-1

DNA: TGTGCCAGCACCCTAGGAGGGGGGGAAAAACTGTTTTTT
CDR3: CASTLGGGEKLFF
D: -
size: -
J: TRBJ1-4
V: TRBV7-2

DNA: TGTGCCAGCAGTGTATTCTCTCCCGGGCCCCGACCGGACAGCGTCTCCCTCCACTTT
CDR3: CASSVFSPGPRPDSVSLHF
D: -
size: -
J: TRBJ1-6
V: TRBV28

DNA: TGTGCCAGTAGTATAATTTTCGACAGGTCCTCGGGAGCAAAACTGTTTTTT
CDR3: CASSIIFDRSSGAKLFF
D: -
size: -
J: TRBJ1-4
V: TRBV19

DNA: TGTGCCAGCAGTCCGACAGGGGTTAACCAGCCCCAGCATTTT
CDR3: CASSPTGVNQPQHF
D: TRBD1
size: -
J: TRBJ1-5
V: TRBV28

DNA: TGTGCCAGCAGCTTAGCGGGGGTTCTCAATGAGCAGTTCTTC
CDR3: CASSLAGVLNEQFF
D: -
size: -
J: TRBJ2-1
V: TRBV11-2

DNA: TGTGCCAGCAGTCCACGTGCGGGGTCGAACACTGAAGCTTTCTTT
CDR3: CASSPRAGSNTEAFF
D: -
size: -
J: TRBJ1-1
V: TRBV28

DNA: TGTGCCAGCAGCAAAACTTTTAGCGGGAGTTCCTACAATGAGCAGTTCTTC
CDR3: CASSKTFSGSSYNEQFF
D: TRBD2
size: -
J: TRBJ2-1
V: TRBV9

DNA: TGTGCCAGCAGCTTGGCGGGAGGTGGGGCAGATACGCAGTATTTT
CDR3: CASSLAGGGADTQYF
D: TRBD2
size: -
J: TRBJ2-3
V: TRBV7-6

DNA: TGTGCCAGCAGTTACCAGGGGTCCTACGAGCAGTACTTC
CDR3: CASSYQGSYEQYF
D: -
size: once
J: TRBJ2-7
V: TRBV6-5

DNA: TGCGCCAGCAGCCAAGAAGCGACCCTCGCAGCAGGGGCGGAAGAGACCCAGTACTTC
CDR3: CASSQEATLAAGAEETQYF
D: -
size: -
J: TRBJ2-5
V: TRBV4-3

DNA: TGTGCCAGCAACCTCGGCGCGAACACTGAAGCTTTCTTT
CDR3: CASNLGANTEAFF
D: -
size: -
J: TRBJ1-1
V: TRBV6-5

DNA: TGTGCCAGCAGCCAAGATTTGGGGGGTAACTATGGCTACACCTTC
CDR3: CASSQDLGGNYGYTF
D: -
size: -
J: TRBJ1-2
V: TRBV3-1/TRBV3-2

DNA: TGCAGCGTTGGCCCCCCAGGGAGAGGTAACTATGGCTACACCTTC
CDR3: CSVGPPGRGNYGYTF
D: -
size: -
J: TRBJ1-2
V: TRBV29-1

DNA: TGCGCCAGCAGACCTCCAGGGTCCGGTTATGGCTACACCTTC
CDR3: CASRPPGSGYGYTF
D: -
size: -
J: TRBJ1-2
V: TRBV5-1

DNA: TGTGCCAGCAGCTTAGTTCGGCCAGGGGGCGAGCAGTACTTC
CDR3: CASSLVRPGGEQYF
D: TRBD1
size: once
J: TRBJ2-7
V: TRBV7-8

DNA: TGCGCCAGCAGCCCGGAACTACAGGGGGCCGCGGAGACCCAGTACTTC
CDR3: CASSPELQGAAETQYF
D: TRBD1
size: -
J: TRBJ2-5
V: TRBV5-1

DNA: TGCGCCAGCAGCCAAGAAGGTACGGGAGGTGGCACAGATACGCAGTATTTT
CDR3: CASSQEGTGGGTDTQYF
D: TRBD2
size: -
J: TRBJ2-3
V: TRBV4-1